The 2 T cell receptor beta chains below were found in one sample sequenced in a study of T cell changes during pregnancy in multiple sclerosis. TCRdb keeps only in-frame clones here, not all; method: immunoSEQ multiplex PCR. The sample includes about 69,000 clones, about 91% seen only once; the top ten take 0.29%. Specimen: CD4+ T cells from peripheral blood mononuclear cells, collected in the third trimester of pregnancy. The origin of the receptors is a female donor in good health, enrolled as a control in a pregnancy study.

This chain joins TRBV6-5 and TRBJ1-4, with D unclear. The CDR3 spans 15 residues. Germline values: CDR1 MNHEY, CDR2 SVGAGI. The ends were cut back, 7 bases at V and 7 bases at J, with 19 bases in the middle. DNA for the CDR3: TGTGCCAGCACCACTTACCCCGGGGAGGGTGAAAAACTGTTTTTT. This encodes CASTTYPGEGEKLFF.

This chain joins TRBV5-1 and TRBJ2-3; the match to TRBD2 covers 13 bases. The V gene's germline CDR1 is SGHRS and CDR2 YFSETQ. Trimming cost V 0 bases and J 4 bases; bases outside gene matches: 5. The CDR3 is made up of 17 amino acids. CDR3 loop: CASSLGLAGGLADTQYF. The CDR3 bases are TGCGCCAGCAGCTTGGGACTAGCGGGGGGTTTAGCAGATACGCAGTATTTT.